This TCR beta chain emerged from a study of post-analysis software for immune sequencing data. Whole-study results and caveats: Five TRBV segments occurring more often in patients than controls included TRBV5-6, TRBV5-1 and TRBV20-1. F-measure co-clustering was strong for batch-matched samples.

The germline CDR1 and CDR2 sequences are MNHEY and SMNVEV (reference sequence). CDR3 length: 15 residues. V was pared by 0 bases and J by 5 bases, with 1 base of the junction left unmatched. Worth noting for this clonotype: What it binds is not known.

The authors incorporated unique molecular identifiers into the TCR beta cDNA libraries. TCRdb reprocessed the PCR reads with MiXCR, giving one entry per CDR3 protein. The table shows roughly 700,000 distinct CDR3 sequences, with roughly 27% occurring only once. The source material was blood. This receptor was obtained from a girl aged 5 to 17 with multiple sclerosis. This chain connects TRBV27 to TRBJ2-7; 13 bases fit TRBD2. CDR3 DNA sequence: TGTGCCAGCAGTTTATCCGGACTAGCGGGGGACGAGCAGTACTTC. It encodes CASSLSGLAGDEQYF.